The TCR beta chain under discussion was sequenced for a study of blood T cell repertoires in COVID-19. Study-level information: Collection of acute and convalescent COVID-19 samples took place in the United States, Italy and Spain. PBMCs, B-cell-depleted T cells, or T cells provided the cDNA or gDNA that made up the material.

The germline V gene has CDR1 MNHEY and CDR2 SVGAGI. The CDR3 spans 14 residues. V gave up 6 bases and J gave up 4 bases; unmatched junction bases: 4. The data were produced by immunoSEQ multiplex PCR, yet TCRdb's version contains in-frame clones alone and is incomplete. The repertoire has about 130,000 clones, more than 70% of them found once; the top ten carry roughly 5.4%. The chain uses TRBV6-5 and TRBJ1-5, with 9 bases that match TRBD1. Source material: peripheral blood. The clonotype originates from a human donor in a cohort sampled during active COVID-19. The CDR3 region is CASSSGTGNQPQHF. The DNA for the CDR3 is TGTGCCAGCAGCTCCGGGACAGGGAATCAGCCCCAGCATTTT.